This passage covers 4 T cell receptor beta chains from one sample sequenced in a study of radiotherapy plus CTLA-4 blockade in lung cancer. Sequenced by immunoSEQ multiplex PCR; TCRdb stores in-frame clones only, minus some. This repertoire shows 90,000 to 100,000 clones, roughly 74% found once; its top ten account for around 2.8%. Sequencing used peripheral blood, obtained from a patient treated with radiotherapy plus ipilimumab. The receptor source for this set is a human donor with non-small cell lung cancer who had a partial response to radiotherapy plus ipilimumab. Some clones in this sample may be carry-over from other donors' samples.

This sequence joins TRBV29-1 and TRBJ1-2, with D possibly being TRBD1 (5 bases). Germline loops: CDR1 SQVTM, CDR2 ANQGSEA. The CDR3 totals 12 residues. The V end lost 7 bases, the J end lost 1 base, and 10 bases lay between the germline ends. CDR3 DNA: TGCAGCGCCTCCGGGGGTAACTATGGCTACACCTTC. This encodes CSASGGNYGYTF. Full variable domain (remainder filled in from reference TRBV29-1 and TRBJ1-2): SAVISQKPSRDICQRGTSLTIQCQVDSQVTMMFWYRQQPGQSLTLIATANQGSEATYESGFVIDKFPISRPNLTFSTLTVSNMSPEDSSIYLCSASGGNYGYTFGSGTRLTVV.

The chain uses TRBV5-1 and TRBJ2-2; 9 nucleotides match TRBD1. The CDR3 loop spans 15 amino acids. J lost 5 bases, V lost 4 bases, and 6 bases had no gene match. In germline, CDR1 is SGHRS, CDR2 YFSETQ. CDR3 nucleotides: TGCGCCAGCAGCGCCCTGGGACAGGGTACCGGGGAGCTGTTTTTT. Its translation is CASSALGQGTGELFF.

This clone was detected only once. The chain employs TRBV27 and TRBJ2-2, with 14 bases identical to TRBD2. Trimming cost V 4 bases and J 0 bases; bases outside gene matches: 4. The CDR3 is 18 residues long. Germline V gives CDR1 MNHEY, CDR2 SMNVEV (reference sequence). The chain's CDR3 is CASSSGLAGDPNTGELFF. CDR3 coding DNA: TGTGCCAGCAGTTCGGGACTAGCGGGGGACCCGAACACCGGGGAGCTGTTTTTT.

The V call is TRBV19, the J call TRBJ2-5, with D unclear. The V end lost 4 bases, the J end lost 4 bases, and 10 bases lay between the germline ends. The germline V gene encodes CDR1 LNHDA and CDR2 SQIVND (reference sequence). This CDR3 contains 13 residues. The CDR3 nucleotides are TGTGCCAGTAGTACCCGCGAAAGAGAGACCCAGTACTTC. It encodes CASSTRERETQYF.